The rows below give T cell receptor beta chains drawn from one sample of a study of CXCR3-negative and CXCR3-positive naive CD8 T cells. From its re-call of the 5' RACE reads, TCRdb lists each CDR3 protein once, without DNA. This table holds about 92,000 distinct CDR3 sequences. The sequenced sample was naive CXCR3- CD8+ T cells from blood. These receptors all stem from a human donor in good health. Some clones in this sample may be carry-over from other donors' samples. The CDR3 runs from the conserved cysteine through the conserved F or W.

TRBV6-2/TRBV6-3	17	TRBJ2-3	CASSSSPLLTSTDTQYF
TRBV11-2	14	TRBJ2-2	CASSFSPGGRELFF
TRBV7-6	15	TRBJ2-3	CASSLLPASTDTQYF
TRBV15	15	TRBJ2-3	CATSEPSRGEDTQYF
TRBV9	13	TRBJ1-1	CASSADLGTEAFF
TRBV28	15	TRBJ2-5	CASIFGEQGQETQYF
TRBV6-6	15	TRBJ2-2	CASSYSVAHTGELFF
TRBV20-1	19	TRBJ2-5	CSARDLGLGSAGAGETQYF
TRBV27	15	TRBJ2-1	CASKLRGLSYNEQFF
TRBV7-2	20	TRBJ2-3	CASSGLAGGPPRASTDTQYF
TRBV20-1	14	TRBJ1-6	CSARDVGRNSPLHF
TRBV6-5	14	TRBJ2-1	CASISESSYNEQFF
TRBV7-6	16	TRBJ2-3	CASSLLDRAVSDTQYF
TRBV5-1	15	TRBJ2-7	CASGEELGRTYEQYF
TRBV29-1	11	TRBJ2-1	CSVQEYNEQFF
TRBV5-1	20	TRBJ1-5	CASSFDSSRHLTGANQPQHF
TRBV7-9	14	TRBJ1-6	CASRTGGYNSPLHF
TRBV7-8	13	TRBJ2-7	CASSPRGNPEQYF